This is a list of T cell receptor beta chains from one sample in a study of CD8 T cells in ankylosing spondylitis. A single record per CDR3 protein comes from TCRdb applying MiXCR to the 5' RACE reads. The table records around 450,000 distinct CDR3 sequences, about 24% of them present only once. The sequenced sample was blood, either unsorted or a sorted T cell fraction (not recorded which). The receptors come from a male donor with ankylosing spondylitis. CDR3s include the opening cysteine and the closing phenylalanine or tryptophan. A D gene is named only where the DNA matches it firmly. Some rows have no size entry. The others give once, few or many, or a class for an expanded clone.

V gene,D gene,J gene,clone size,CDR3 DNA,CDR3 protein
TRBV12-3/TRBV12-4,NA,TRBJ1-1,few,TGTGCCAGCAGTTGGGGCTTAAGGGGGGAAGCTTTCTTT,CASSWGLRGEAFF
TRBV11-1,TRBD2,TRBJ2-3,NA,TGTGCCAGCAGCACATCCGGGACTAGCGGGGGGAGCACAGATACGCAGTATTTT,CASSTSGTSGGSTDTQYF
TRBV11-2,NA,TRBJ1-1,NA,TGTGCCAGCAGCTTAGATTCGAGAAGTCAGACAGCTTTCTTT,CASSLDSRSQTAFF
TRBV7-2,TRBD2,TRBJ2-5,few,TGTGCCAGCAGCATACGGGGGGAAGAGACCCAGTACTTC,CASSIRGEETQYF
TRBV6-1,NA,TRBJ2-3,NA,TGTGCCAGCAGTGAAAGACAGGCGGGCACAGATACGCAGTATTTT,CASSERQAGTDTQYF
TRBV5-1,NA,TRBJ2-6,NA,TGCGCCAGCAGCGCGTCGACAGACCCTAAAGAGGCCAACGTCCTGACTTTC,CASSASTDPKEANVLTF
TRBV12-3/TRBV12-4,NA,TRBJ1-3,many,TGTGCCAGCAGTTTCTACCCTCGACGGGACTCTGGAAACACCATATATTTT,CASSFYPRRDSGNTIYF
TRBV29-1,NA,TRBJ1-1,NA,TGCAGCGTTGATAGGTCAGGGGACGGTGAAGCTTTCTTT,CSVDRSGDGEAFF
TRBV7-6,NA,TRBJ2-7,NA,TGTGCCAGCAGCTCCCTGGGCGGGGACACCTCCTACGAGCAGTACTTC,CASSSLGGDTSYEQYF
TRBV6-1,NA,TRBJ1-2,NA,TGTGCCAGCAGTGAAGCGGGGGGACCCTATGGCTACACCTTC,CASSEAGGPYGYTF
TRBV4-2,TRBD2,TRBJ2-3,few,TGTGCCAGCAGCCAAGGGCGGACTAGCGGTACGACAGATACGCAGTATTTT,CASSQGRTSGTTDTQYF
TRBV29-1,NA,TRBJ1-4,few,TGCAGCGTTGAACTCAGTGAAAAACTGTTTTTT,CSVELSEKLFF
TRBV5-1,NA,TRBJ2-5,many,TGTGCCAGCAGTGCGGGGGAGACCCAGTACTTC,CASSAGETQYF
TRBV7-9,TRBD2,TRBJ2-5,NA,TGTGCCATCATCCCGGGACTAGCGGTCTCAGGCGAGACCCAGTACTTC,CAIIPGLAVSGETQYF
TRBV14,TRBD1,TRBJ2-1,NA,TGTGCCAGCAGCCAAGAGTACAGGGGGCGGCGCTACAATGAGCAGTTCTTC,CASSQEYRGRRYNEQFF
TRBV11-3,NA,TRBJ1-1,few,TGTGCCAGCAGCCAAATCCGGGGGGCTGTAGCTTTCTTT,CASSQIRGAVAFF
TRBV3-1,NA,TRBJ2-2,few,TGTGCCAGCAGCCAAGCAGGGAAGGCCGGGGAGCTGTTTTTT,CASSQAGKAGELFF
TRBV10-3,NA,TRBJ2-5,NA,TGTGCCATCAGGGGAGGAACAACCGCGGCACAAGAGACCCAGTACTTC,CAIRGGTTAAQETQYF
TRBV20-1,NA,TRBJ2-1,NA,TGCAGTGCTAGAGTTAGACTGAATGAGCAGTTCTTC,CSARVRLNEQFF
TRBV4-2,TRBD1,TRBJ1-4,few,TGTGCCAGCAGCCAAGATTCAGGACAGGGACTTAATGAAAAACTGTTTTTT,CASSQDSGQGLNEKLFF
TRBV5-1,TRBD2,TRBJ2-7,NA,TGCGCCAGCAGCTACTCGGGACTAGCCTCCTACGAGCAGTACTTC,CASSYSGLASYEQYF
TRBV20-1,TRBD2,TRBJ2-1,few,TGCAGTGCTAGAGAGGGGACTAGGAATGAGCAGTTCTTC,CSAREGTRNEQFF
TRBV2,TRBD2,TRBJ2-5,NA,TGTGCCAGCAGTTACCTAGGACTAGCGGGAGAGACCCAGTACTTC,CASSYLGLAGETQYF
TRBV12-3/TRBV12-4,TRBD1,TRBJ2-1,few,TGTGCCAGCAGACGACCGACAGGGGGCTCCTACAATGAGCAGTTCTTC,CASRRPTGGSYNEQFF
TRBV5-1,TRBD1,TRBJ1-4,few,TGCGCCAGCAGCCTGGACAGGAGAACAACTAATGAAAAACTGTTTTTT,CASSLDRRTTNEKLFF
TRBV5-1,NA,TRBJ2-1,NA,TGCGCCAGCAGCGATGCTAGGGTCAATGAGCAGTTCTTC,CASSDARVNEQFF
TRBV6-5,NA,TRBJ1-5,NA,TGTGCCAGCAGTTACTCCGGCAATAGCAATCAGCCCCAGCATTTT,CASSYSGNSNQPQHF
TRBV5-1,TRBD1,TRBJ1-2,NA,TGCGCCAGCAGCCCGGAAGGACAGGGGGCGAATAGGGATGGCTACACCTTC,CASSPEGQGANRDGYTF
TRBV29-1,NA,TRBJ1-1,few,TGCAGCGTTGTTGTTTGGGAAGGGTACACTGAAGCTTTCTTT,CSVVVWEGYTEAFF
TRBV20-1,NA,TRBJ2-1,NA,TGCAGTGCTAGAGGTGGGACTTCCAATGAGCAGTTCTTC,CSARGGTSNEQFF
TRBV3-1,NA,TRBJ1-1,few,TGTGCCAGCAGCCAAGGGATCCTAGGGGAAATGAACACTGAAGCTTTCTTT,CASSQGILGEMNTEAFF
TRBV5-1,TRBD1,TRBJ1-1,few,TGCGCCAGCAGCTGGGGGGACAGGGACATGAACACTGAAGCTTTCTTT,CASSWGDRDMNTEAFF
TRBV3-1,TRBD1,TRBJ2-5,NA,TGTGCCAGCAGCCACCTGGACAGGGCTGAGACCCAGTACTTC,CASSHLDRAETQYF